The 14 T cell receptor gamma chains presented below share a single source sample, sequenced in a study of Vδ1+ human thymocytes. The template was reverse-transcribed extracted RNA. CDR3 amplicons came from multiplex PCR with pooled V-gene forward and constant-region reverse primers. TCRdb reprocessed the multiplex PCR reads using CATT. The profile shows 8,000 to 9,000 gamma-chain clones, roughly 50% of them singletons. Their antigens are not known. General study results and limits: Thymic TRG and TRD repertoires appeared highly polyclonal, with Gaussian CDR3 length distributions.

The source material was Vdelta1+ gamma-delta thymocytes from the thymus. Subset denoted: FACS-sorted CD3+ TCRalphabeta- TCRVdelta1+ TCRVdelta2- thymocytes. These receptors came from a girl less than two years old who had congenital heart surgery.

This chain uses TRGV2 with TRGJ1 or TRGJ2. TCRdb offers no J gene call, so here the DNA was matched to germline to obtain one. Germline values: CDR1 EGSNGY, CDR2 YDSYNSKV. Trimming took 6 bases from V and 3 from J; bases not matched to a gene: 5. CDR3 length: 12 residues. The CDR3 coding sequence is TGTGCCACCTGGACCTCTTATTATAAGAAACTCTTT. Protein sequence: CATWTSYYKKLF.

The gene calls are TRGV3 and TRGJ1 or TRGJ2. TCRdb does not report a J gene; here it was assigned by matching the DNA to germline references. V trimming: 5 bases; J trimming: 5 bases; junction bases outside the gene matches: 12. The CDR3 is 14 amino acids. CDR1 is VTNTFY and CDR2 is YDVSTARD in the germline V gene (reference sequence). CDR3 bases: TGTGCCACCTGGGGCCTAACTTTGAATTATAAGAAACTCTTT. Translating it yields CATWGLTLNYKKLF.

The V and J genes are TRGV9 and TRGJ1 or TRGJ2. Trimming cost V 6 bases and J 4 bases; bases outside gene matches: 6. This CDR3 comprises 12 residues. Germline CDR1 reads GITISATS; CDR2 reads ISYDGTV (reference sequence). CDR3: CALWIVYYKKLF. In DNA, the CDR3 is TGTGCCTTGTGGATAGTGTATTATAAGAAACTCTTT.

The chain recombines TRGV9 with TRGJP2. The ends lost 4 bases at V and 6 bases at J; junction bases unmatched: 2. CDR3 length: 12 residues. Per germline, CDR1 GITISATS and CDR2 ISYDGTV (reference sequence). CDR3 in DNA: TGTGCCTTGTGGGATGGTGATTGGATCAAGACGTTT. Amino acids: CALWDGDWIKTF.

This chain links TRGV3 with TRGJ1 or TRGJ2. Germline-derived CDR1 and CDR2 are VTNTFY and YDVSTARD (reference sequence). V shed 0 bases and J 6 bases; nucleotides not matched to a gene: 2. The CDR3 spans 12 residues. The CDR3 DNA reads as TGTGCCACCTGGGACAGGATTTATAAGAAACTCTTT. Encoded protein: CATWDRIYKKLF.

Regarding this clone: At one of its ends the junction is not consistent with the germline gene, which may arise from a read error. This rearrangement joins TRGV3 to TRGJ1 or TRGJ2. Germline matching of the DNA provided the J gene here, since TCRdb leaves it blank. The CDR3 loop spans 15 amino acids. Germline-derived CDR1 and CDR2 are VTNTFY and YDVSTARD (reference sequence). CDR3 nucleotides: TGTGCCACCTGGGACAGGCGGGGTGATTATTTTAAGAAACTCTTT. Translating gives CATWDRRGDYFKKLF.

The chain joins TRGV4 to TRGJ1 or TRGJ2. The J gene is not listed in TCRdb, so it was assigned here from a DNA match to germline. After removal of 4 bases from V and 7 bases from J, the junction contained 7 bases not matched to a gene. Germline values: CDR1 EGSTGY, CDR2 YDSYTSSV. This CDR3 contains 12 residues. CDR3 in DNA: TGTGCCACCTGGGAATGGGTATATAAGAAACTCTTT. Translating gives CATWEWVYKKLF.

This chain connects TRGV4 to TRGJ1 or TRGJ2. TCRdb records no J gene; here it was assigned by comparing the DNA to germline. CDR1 EGSTGY and CDR2 YDSYTSSV come from the germline V gene. This CDR3 has 11 residues. The V segment lost 11 bases and the J segment 2 bases; nucleotides outside the gene matches: 6. DNA of the CDR3: TGTGCCATCGGGGATTATTATAAGAAACTCTTT. Translation gives CAIGDYYKKLF.

The chain uses TRGV4 and TRGJ1 or TRGJ2. Matching the DNA to germline supplied the J gene, which TCRdb does not give. The CDR3 is 10 amino acids. V gave up 3 bases and J gave up 12 bases; unmatched junction bases: 5. Germline V lookup: CDR1 EGSTGY, CDR2 YDSYTSSV. This CDR3 reads CATWDSGKLF. The CDR3 coding sequence is TGTGCCACCTGGGATTCCGGGAAACTCTTT.

This clone appeared a single time. V is TRGV9 and J is TRGJP2. The J gene was not available in TCRdb and was assigned here by matching the DNA to germline segments. In germline, CDR1 is GITISATS, CDR2 ISYDGTV (reference sequence). V dropped 6 bases and J dropped 11; count of bases not matched to a gene: 6. The CDR3 covers 11 residues. CDR3 region: CALWMGWIKTF. The CDR3 region has the DNA TGTGCCTTGTGGATGGGGTGGATCAAGACGTTT.

On this clone itself: Other nucleotide sequences from this sample produce the same CDR3. The V and J genes are TRGV3 and TRGJ1 or TRGJ2. TCRdb leaves out the J gene; it was filled in here by matching the DNA to germline. Looked up from germline, CDR1 is VTNTFY and CDR2 is YDVSTARD (reference sequence). CDR3 length: 13 residues. J was trimmed by 5 bases and V by 0 bases; bases with no gene match: 4. CDR3 coding DNA: TGTGCCACCTGGGACAGGCCGGATTATAAGAAACTCTTT. It translates to CATWDRPDYKKLF.

The chain employs TRGV2 and TRGJP2. No J segment appears in TCRdb, so it was assigned here by matching the sequence to germline. The CDR3 length is 16 residues. V was clipped by 0 bases and J by 10 bases; unmatched bases: 14. In germline, CDR1 is EGSNGY, CDR2 YDSYNSKV. The CDR3, as DNA: TGTGCCACCTGGGACGGGCCGGAGACGTTGGGTTGGATCAAGACGTTT. Amino acids: CATWDGPETLGWIKTF.

This clone came up a few times. J is TRGJ1 or TRGJ2 and V is TRGV8. TCRdb is silent on the J gene; assignment here came from matching the DNA to germline. CDR1 is VENAVY, CDR2 YDSYNSRV, per germline. Trimming removed 2 bases from V and 10 bases from J; junction bases left unmatched: 2. CDR3 size: 10 residues. The CDR3 reads CATWDTKKLF. CDR3 nucleotides: TGTGCCACCTGGGATACCAAGAAACTCTTT.

This clone was counted a few times. V is TRGV9 and J is TRGJ1 or TRGJ2. V lost 6 bases and J lost 5; bases outside the gene matches: 10. The germline CDR1 and CDR2 sequences are GITISATS and ISYDGTV (reference sequence). The CDR3 is 13 amino acids. The CDR3 DNA follows: TGTGCCTTGTGGAAATTGGGGGATTATAAGAAACTCTTT. As protein: CALWKLGDYKKLF.